Listed below are T cell receptor beta chains from one sample, sequenced in a study of T cell repertoires in cytomegalovirus infection. For these TCRs, the target antigens are not known. TCRdb recomputed calls from the reads with MiXCR, one row per CDR3 protein. The sample consists of some 800,000 distinct CDR3 sequences, approximately 32% of them appearing once. Source: cultured CD8+ T cells from PBMCs, taken from culture after CMV antigen stimulation. Receptors originate from a human donor in good health (CMV status not recorded). Some clones in this sample may be carry-over from other donors' samples. The CDR3 runs from the conserved cysteine through the conserved F or W. The D gene is left open where the match is weak. Size is omitted from some rows. Given values are once, few, many or a class for expanded clones.

D gene	V gene	clone size	J gene	CDR3 length	CDR3 protein	CDR3 DNA
-	TRBV6-1	few	TRBJ2-7	11	CASSAHYEQYF	TGTGCCAGCAGTGCTCACTACGAGCAGTACTTC
-	TRBV12-3/TRBV12-4	few	TRBJ2-1	14	CASSGAWGAHEQFF	TGTGCCAGCAGTGGGGCCTGGGGGGCGCATGAGCAGTTCTTC
TRBD1	TRBV11-1	few	TRBJ2-5	14	CASRTGGDGETQYF	TGTGCCAGCAGGACAGGGGGCGACGGGGAGACCCAGTACTTC
TRBD1	TRBV12-3/TRBV12-4	few	TRBJ2-4	16	CASSGRDSVAKNIQYF	TGTGCCAGCAGTGGAAGGGACAGTGTAGCCAAAAACATTCAGTACTTC
-	TRBV9	-	TRBJ1-4	15	CASSSTGRGGEKLFF	TGTGCCAGCAGCTCTACCGGTAGGGGTGGTGAAAAACTGTTTTTT
TRBD2	TRBV5-4	many	TRBJ2-3	18	CASSATSGGPFSTDTQYF	TGTGCCAGCAGCGCGACTAGCGGGGGGCCATTTAGCACAGATACGCAGTATTTT
-	TRBV29-1	-	TRBJ1-2	15	CSVQTPRGGSYGYTF	TGCAGCGTCCAGACCCCTCGGGGGGGCAGCTATGGCTACACCTTC
TRBD1	TRBV10-3	-	TRBJ2-5	17	CAISESDRVNWQETQYF	TGTGCCATCAGTGAGTCCGACAGGGTTAATTGGCAAGAGACCCAGTACTTC
-	TRBV7-9	few	TRBJ1-2	15	CASSVGGSSNYGYTF	TGTGCCAGCAGCGTGGGCGGGAGCTCTAACTATGGCTACACCTTC
TRBD1	TRBV7-9	few	TRBJ2-7	13	CASSSKDRVEQYF	TGTGCCAGCAGCTCTAAAGACAGGGTGGAGCAGTACTTC
-	TRBV27	few	TRBJ2-1	12	CASSFFGDEQFF	TGTGCCAGCAGTTTTTTCGGAGATGAGCAGTTCTTC
-	TRBV19	few	TRBJ2-4	13	CASREQGYDIQYF	TGTGCCAGTAGGGAACAGGGATACGACATTCAGTACTTC
-	TRBV7-9	-	TRBJ2-5	14	CASSPVDGQETQYF	TGTGCCAGCAGCCCCGTGGACGGACAAGAGACCCAGTACTTC
TRBD2	TRBV2	-	TRBJ2-2	16	CASSASAGGHIGELFF	TGTGCCAGCAGTGCTTCGGCGGGGGGCCATATCGGGGAGCTGTTTTTT
TRBD2	TRBV19	-	TRBJ2-1	16	CASSITAGGSYNEQFF	TGTGCCAGTAGTATCACGGCGGGGGGTTCCTACAATGAGCAGTTCTTC
TRBD2	TRBV20-1	few	TRBJ2-5	15	CSARGLAQYQETQYF	TGCAGTGCTAGAGGACTAGCGCAGTACCAAGAGACCCAGTACTTC
-	TRBV19	few	TRBJ1-2	12	CASLSGGNGYTF	TGTGCCAGCCTTAGCGGGGGTAACGGCTACACCTTC
TRBD2	TRBV27	-	TRBJ2-3	15	CASYVGGGAGDTQYF	TGTGCCAGCTACGTCGGCGGGGGGGCTGGAGATACGCAGTATTTT
-	TRBV3-1	few	TRBJ2-5	14	CASSSDTYQETQYF	TGTGCCAGCAGCTCCGACACGTACCAAGAGACCCAGTACTTC
-	TRBV7-8	many	TRBJ2-7	15	CASSSGGRGTYEQYF	TGTGCCAGCAGCTCCGGGGGTCGAGGGACCTACGAGCAGTACTTC
TRBD1	TRBV7-9	-	TRBJ1-2	18	CASSLGDRGIGANYGYTF	TGTGCCAGCAGCTTAGGGGACAGGGGGATTGGAGCTAACTATGGCTACACCTTC
TRBD2	TRBV27	-	TRBJ2-7	13	CASSANRLAGEYF	TGTGCCAGCAGTGCTAACCGACTAGCGGGGGAGTACTTC
-	TRBV2	few	TRBJ2-1	14	CASSTGLLYNEQFF	TGTGCCAGCAGTACAGGCCTGTTATACAATGAGCAGTTCTTC
-	TRBV6-2/TRBV6-3	-	TRBJ2-1	13	CASSYSWTDEQFF	TGTGCCAGCAGTTACTCCTGGACGGATGAGCAGTTCTTC